This is a list of T cell receptor beta chains from one sample in a study of shared clonotypes between healthy human individuals. TCRdb's table, derived via immunoSEQ multiplex PCR, lists solely in-frame clones and lacks some. The repertoire holds more than 2,000,000 clones, approximately 90% seen once, with 0.14% in the top ten. Sample: naive CD4+ T cells sorted from blood. The source of these receptors is a man aged 18 to 35 in good health. The CDR3 runs from the conserved cysteine through the conserved F or W. Each record gives: D gene, J gene, clone size, V gene, CDR3 DNA, CDR3 protein. D genes are given only for firm matches. Rows may omit the clone size; those that give it use once, few, many or a size class.

TRBD1 TRBJ2-7 - TRBV28 TGTGCCAGCAGTCCGCGAGGGACAGCTTTTTTTCAGTACTTC CASSPRGTAFFQYF
- TRBJ1-2 - TRBV5-4 TGTGCCAGCAGCTTGGCCGGATCGTATGGCTACACCTTC CASSLAGSYGYTF
- TRBJ2-7 - TRBV5-1 TGCGCCAGCAGCTTGGACCCGGGACGGTCCCCGTACGAGCAGTACTTC CASSLDPGRSPYEQYF
- TRBJ1-5 - TRBV5-5 TGTGCCAGCAGCCCAGGGACACTGGACAATCAGCCCCAGCATTTT CASSPGTLDNQPQHF
TRBD2 TRBJ2-1 - TRBV5-1 TGCGCCAGCAGCTTGACTGGGACTAGCGGGTCCCATGAGCAGTTCTTC CASSLTGTSGSHEQFF
- TRBJ1-2 once TRBV6-1 TGTGCCAGCAGTGGTCAGGGGTATGGCTACACCTTC CASSGQGYGYTF
- TRBJ2-3 - TRBV19 TGTGCCAGTAGTATGGGGGGTAGTGGGTCCCCGCGGACAGATACGCAGTATTTT CASSMGGSGSPRTDTQYF
- TRBJ2-2 - TRBV2 TGTGCCAGTCAACTGGGGAGGCCCTCCCGTACGACTAACACCGGGGAGCTGTTTTTT CASQLGRPSRTTNTGELFF
TRBD1 TRBJ2-7 once TRBV29-1 TGCAGCGTTGAGATCCGGGACAGGGTCTCCTACGAGCAGTACTTC CSVEIRDRVSYEQYF
- TRBJ1-2 - TRBV5-6 TGTGCCAGCAGTTTGTATGCGGGAGCGGGTTCCTATGGCTACACCTTC CASSLYAGAGSYGYTF
- TRBJ1-4 - TRBV6-6 TGTGCCAGCAGTGGAGGGAACGGGGCAACTAATGAAAAACTGTTTTTT CASSGGNGATNEKLFF
TRBD1 TRBJ2-7 - TRBV7-2 TGTGCCAGCAGCACACGGACAGGGTCCGAGCAGTACTTC CASSTRTGSEQYF
TRBD1 TRBJ2-1 - TRBV6-1 TGTGCCAGCAGCGGACAGGGAAGCAATGAGCAGTTCTTC CASSGQGSNEQFF
- TRBJ2-7 - TRBV25-1 TGTGCCAGCAGTGAACCCCCCGGGGTCTCCTACGAGCAGTACTTC CASSEPPGVSYEQYF
- TRBJ2-1 - TRBV20-1 TGCAGTGCCGCGGGTAATGAGCAGTTCTTC CSAAGNEQFF
- TRBJ2-7 - TRBV7-9 TGTGCCAGCAGCTTACTACAGGGAGGCGAGCAGTACTTC CASSLLQGGEQYF
- TRBJ2-2 - TRBV19 TGTGCCAGTAGTACAGACTACACCGGGGAGCTGTTTTTT CASSTDYTGELFF
TRBD1 TRBJ2-7 - TRBV7-2 TGTGCCAGCAGCCCAGGACAGGGGGCCTACGAGCAGTACTTC CASSPGQGAYEQYF
- TRBJ1-2 - TRBV27 TGTGCCAGCAGTTTATCTGGGGCGGGCTATGGCTACACCTTC CASSLSGAGYGYTF
TRBD2 TRBJ2-3 - TRBV10-3 TGTGCCATCAGTGAGAGGGTAATAGCGGGAGGGACAGATACGCAGTATTTT CAISERVIAGGTDTQYF
TRBD2 TRBJ2-5 - TRBV25-1 TGTGCCAGCACCGAAGCGGGGGGATCTCAAGAGACCCAGTACTTC CASTEAGGSQETQYF
TRBD2 TRBJ2-7 - TRBV6-5 TGTGCCAGCAGTTCCCCGGGACTAGCCACCTACGAGCAGTACTTC CASSSPGLATYEQYF
- TRBJ2-3 - TRBV25-1 TGTGCCAGCAGTGACAGCGGCAGGGGCAGGACAGATACGCAGTATTTT CASSDSGRGRTDTQYF
TRBD2 TRBJ2-2 - TRBV6-5 TGTGCCAGCAGTCCCGGACTAGCGGACGGGGAGCTGTTTTTT CASSPGLADGELFF
- TRBJ1-1 - TRBV7-9 TGTGCCAGCAGTTCTCCCGTCGGGGGACTGAACACTGAAGCTTTCTTT CASSSPVGGLNTEAFF
- TRBJ2-3 once TRBV5-6 TGTGCCAGCAGCTTTCTGCGGGACACAGATACGCAGTATTTT CASSFLRDTDTQYF
TRBD1 TRBJ1-5 - TRBV7-9 TGTGCCAGCAGCTTGGGGACAGCGACTAATCAGCCCCAGCATTTT CASSLGTATNQPQHF
TRBD1 TRBJ2-4 - TRBV28 TGTGCCAGCAGCCTCCCGACAGGGCCCAAAAACATTCAGTACTTC CASSLPTGPKNIQYF
- TRBJ2-3 once TRBV5-6 TGTGCCAGCAGCTTGGGTGGGGCCAGCACAGATACGCAGTATTTT CASSLGGASTDTQYF
- TRBJ2-7 - TRBV7-9 TGTGCCAGCAGCTCGGGACTGTCCCACTACGAGCAGTACTTC CASSSGLSHYEQYF
- TRBJ1-5 - TRBV6-1 TGTGCCACCTCCACAGGGTACGCTCAGCCCCAGCATTTT CATSTGYAQPQHF
- TRBJ2-4 - TRBV2 TGTGCCAGCAGCGACCCGGTTTGGCTAGCCAAAAACATTCAGTACTTC CASSDPVWLAKNIQYF
- TRBJ1-6 few TRBV9 TGTGCCAGCAGCGTAGAGGCGGGACAAAGTAATTCACCCCTCCACTTT CASSVEAGQSNSPLHF
- TRBJ2-1 - TRBV21-1 TGTGCCAGCAGCAAAGGGGGGGTGAAGGGCTACAATGAGCAGTTCTTC CASSKGGVKGYNEQFF
TRBD2 TRBJ2-1 - TRBV6-1 TGTGCCAGCAGTGACCAATTAATACTAGCGGGGGGCACATACAATGAGCAGTTCTTC CASSDQLILAGGTYNEQFF
TRBD2 TRBJ2-3 once TRBV7-6 TGTGCCAGCAGCCCCAACGGACTAGCGGGGGCAGATACGCAGTATTTT CASSPNGLAGADTQYF
- TRBJ2-6 - TRBV4-1 TGCGCCAGCAGCTCCCCCGTCGGGGCCAACGTCCTGACTTTC CASSSPVGANVLTF
TRBD1 TRBJ1-2 once TRBV10-3 TGTGCCACCAAGGACAGGGCTTCTAACTATGGCTACACCTTC CATKDRASNYGYTF
- TRBJ2-7 - TRBV6-5 TGTGCCAGCAGTTTAGGGGTCGAGCAGTACTTC CASSLGVEQYF
- TRBJ2-7 - TRBV7-9 TGTGCCAGCAGCTTAGAAGGTGGGGGGACCTACGAGCAGTACTTC CASSLEGGGTYEQYF
- TRBJ2-2 - TRBV28 TGTGCCAGCAGTCCCCCGGGCCGGGAGCTGTTTTTT CASSPPGRELFF
- TRBJ2-5 - TRBV10-3 TGTGCCATCAATACCGGGACGGAACAAGAGACCCAGTACTTC CAINTGTEQETQYF
- TRBJ1-2 - TRBV2 TGTGCCAGCAGTGAAAATTGGGGGGCGCGGGGCTACACCTTC CASSENWGARGYTF
- TRBJ2-7 - TRBV7-8 TGTGCCAGCAGCCCCCGTCCCGGGACGGCGACCTACGAGCAGTACTTC CASSPRPGTATYEQYF
- TRBJ2-3 once TRBV5-1 TGCGCCAGCAGGGGGACTGGGGGCAATGTTTTAGATACGCAGTATTTT CASRGTGGNVLDTQYF
- TRBJ2-3 - TRBV7-9 TGTGCCAGCAGCTTAAGTTTCGGGACCGTCGTTGGGGATACGCAGTATTTT CASSLSFGTVVGDTQYF